This T cell receptor beta chain was identified in a study of long-term antiretroviral therapy in people with HIV. Assay version v3.0 of immunoSEQ was used, and it was run at survey level. Produced via immunoSEQ multiplex PCR; TCRdb's table is partial and in-frame only. The sample lists about 10,000 clones; around four fifths were seen once. With 2 bases clipped from V and 4 bases from J, the junction kept 4 bases outside the gene matches. Germline values: CDR1 GTSNPN, CDR2 SVGIG (reference sequence). The CDR3 runs to 14 residues. Concerning this clone: Its cognate antigen is unknown.

Study-wide findings and caveats: The study found that diversity rose after ART but stayed below transplant donor controls.

Sequenced material: unsorted PBMCs, taken 0.7 years after starting antiretroviral therapy. This clonotype was sampled from a man aged 35 to 55 with HIV. The V call is TRBV30, the J call TRBJ1-1; 10 positions match TRBD1. The CDR3 here is CAWSWTGGFTEAFF. The CDR3, as DNA: TGTGCCTGGAGTTGGACAGGGGGTTTCACTGAAGCTTTCTTT. The entire variable domain, with the rest obtained from reference TRBV30 and TRBJ1-1, is as follows: SQTIHQWPATLVQPVGSPLSLECTVEGTSNPNLYWYRQAAGRGLQLLFYSVGIGQISSEVPQNLSASRPQDRQFILSSKKLLLSDSGFYLCAWSWTGGFTEAFFGQGTRLTVV.